This entry concerns a single T cell receptor (beta chain). Trimming cost V 0 bases and J 0 bases, with 8 bases left between them. This CDR3 is built from 15 residues. The V gene's germline CDR1 is MGHRA and CDR2 YSYEKL. This sample is drawn from a study of blood T cell repertoires in COVID-19. Study context: Sample material is recorded as cDNA or gDNA derived from T cells, B-cell-depleted T cells, or PBMCs.

The method was immunoSEQ multiplex PCR; TCRdb's version includes in-frame clones alone and lacks a portion of them. Of 74,000 or so clones in the sample, about 91% were seen once. The sequence was collected from a man aged 50 to 60 with active COVID-19. The genes are TRBV4-1 and TRBJ1-2, with D tentatively TRBD1 (5 bases). Sequenced: peripheral blood. The CDR3 nucleotides read TGCGCCAGCAGCCAAGACAGGGTAGCTAACTATGGCTACACCTTC. This sequence encodes CASSQDRVANYGYTF.